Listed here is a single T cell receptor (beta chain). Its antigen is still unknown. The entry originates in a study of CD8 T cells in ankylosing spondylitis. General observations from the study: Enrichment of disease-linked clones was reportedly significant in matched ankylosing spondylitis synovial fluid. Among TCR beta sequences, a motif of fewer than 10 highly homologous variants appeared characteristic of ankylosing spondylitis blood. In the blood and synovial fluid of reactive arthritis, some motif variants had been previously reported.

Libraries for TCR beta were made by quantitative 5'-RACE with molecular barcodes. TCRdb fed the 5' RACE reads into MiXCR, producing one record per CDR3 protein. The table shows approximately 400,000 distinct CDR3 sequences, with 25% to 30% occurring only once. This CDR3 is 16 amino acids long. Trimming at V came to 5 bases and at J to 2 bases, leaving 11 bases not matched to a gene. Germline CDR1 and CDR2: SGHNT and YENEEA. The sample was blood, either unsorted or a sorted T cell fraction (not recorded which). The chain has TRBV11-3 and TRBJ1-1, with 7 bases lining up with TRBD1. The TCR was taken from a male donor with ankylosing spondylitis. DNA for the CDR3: TGTGCCAGCAGCCCGGGTGGTGGGACAGCAAACACTGAAGCTTTCTTT. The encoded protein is CASSPGGGTANTEAFF.